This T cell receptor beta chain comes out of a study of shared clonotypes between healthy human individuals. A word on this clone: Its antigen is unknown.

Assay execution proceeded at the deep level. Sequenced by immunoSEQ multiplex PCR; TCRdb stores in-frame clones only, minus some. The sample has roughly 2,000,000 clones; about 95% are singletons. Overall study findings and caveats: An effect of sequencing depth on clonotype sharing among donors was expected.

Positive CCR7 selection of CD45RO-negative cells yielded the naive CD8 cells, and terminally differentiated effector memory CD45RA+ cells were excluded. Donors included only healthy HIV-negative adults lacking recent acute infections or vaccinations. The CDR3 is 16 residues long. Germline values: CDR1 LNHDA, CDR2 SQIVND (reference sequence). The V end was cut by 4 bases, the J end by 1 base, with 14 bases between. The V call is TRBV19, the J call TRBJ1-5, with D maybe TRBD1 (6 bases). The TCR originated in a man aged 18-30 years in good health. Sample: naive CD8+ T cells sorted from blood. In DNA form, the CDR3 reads TGTGCCAGTAGTACACCACCCGGGGGCAGCAATCAGCCCCAGCATTTT. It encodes CASSTPPGGSNQPQHF.